A selection of T cell receptor beta chains follows, all from one sample in a study of blood T cell repertoires in COVID-19. Profiling relied on immunoSEQ multiplex PCR, and the TCRdb table lists in-frame clones only, not all of them. The sample yields more than 300,000 clones, around 87% seen once. Sequenced sample: peripheral blood. These receptors were taken from a woman in her 30s with COVID-19, enrolled during active disease. Each CDR3 is given with its conserved first and last residue. The order of the fields is V gene, CDR3 length, clone size, D gene, J gene, CDR3 DNA, CDR3 protein. D genes are given only for firm matches. Clone size is shown for a subset of rows, as once, few, many or a class of expanded clone.

TRBV6-5	14	NA	NA	TRBJ2-6	TGTGCCAGTTGCGCCCTCTCTGGGGCCAACGTCCTGACTTTC	CASCALSGANVLTF
TRBV10-3	12	NA	NA	TRBJ1-2	TGTGCCATCAGTGGGCAGGGAGGGGGCTACACCTTC	CAISGQGGGYTF
TRBV10-1	12	NA	NA	TRBJ1-6	TGCGCCAGCAGTGACGGGAATTCACCCCTCCACTTT	CASSDGNSPLHF
TRBV5-5	14	NA	NA	TRBJ2-5	TGTGCCAGCAGCCCAGGACAGCTCCAAGAGACCCAGTACTTC	CASSPGQLQETQYF
TRBV27	12	NA	NA	TRBJ2-2	TGTGCCAGCAGTTTAGTAACCGGGGAGCTGTTTTTT	CASSLVTGELFF
TRBV2	14	NA	TRBD2	TRBJ2-7	TGTGCCAGCAGTACCCCGGGACTAGCTCACGAGCAGTACTTC	CASSTPGLAHEQYF
TRBV6-5	15	NA	NA	TRBJ2-5	TGTGCCAGCAGTTACCATACAGCCGGGCAGGGGACCCAGTACTTC	CASSYHTAGQGTQYF
TRBV4-2	15	few	TRBD1	TRBJ1-1	TGTGCCAGCAGCCAAGACCCCGGGACAGGGGGCGCGGCTTTCTTT	CASSQDPGTGGAAFF
TRBV11-2	17	NA	NA	TRBJ2-1	TGTGCCAGCAGCCCTAGGGGCGCGATCTTGGGCCACAATGAGCAGTTCTTC	CASSPRGAILGHNEQFF
TRBV10-1	17	NA	TRBD2	TRBJ2-3	TGCGCCAGCAGTGGCTCTCTAGCGGGAGATATTGCAGATACGCAGTATTTT	CASSGSLAGDIADTQYF
TRBV10-2	13	NA	TRBD1	TRBJ2-2	TGCGCCAGCAGACAGGGGAGCACCGGGGAGCTGTTTTTT	CASRQGSTGELFF
TRBV6-6	13	NA	TRBD2	TRBJ2-1	TGTGCCAGCAGCCTCAGCGGGAGCAATGAGCAGTTCTTC	CASSLSGSNEQFF
TRBV10-3	16	NA	TRBD1	TRBJ1-1	TGTGCCATCAGTGGGGGGAAACAGGGGTGGAGGACTGAAGCTTTCTTT	CAISGGKQGWRTEAFF
TRBV10-1	16	once	NA	TRBJ2-3	TGCGCCAGCAGCCAACTACAGGGATCTAGCACAGATACGCAGTATTTT	CASSQLQGSSTDTQYF
TRBV2	13	NA	NA	TRBJ1-1	TGTGCCAGCAGTGAAGCCAGGGACACTGAAGCTTTCTTT	CASSEARDTEAFF
TRBV20-1	15	NA	TRBD2	TRBJ2-7	TGCAGTGCTAGTCGTAGCGGGAGCCTCTCCTACGAGCAGTACTTC	CSASRSGSLSYEQYF
TRBV24-1	14	NA	NA	TRBJ2-4	TGTGCCACCAGTGATAGGACACGGCCGAGAATTCAGTACTTC	CATSDRTRPRIQYF
TRBV19	14	NA	NA	TRBJ2-7	TGTGCCAGTAGCCCCATCATGCGGTCCTCCGAGCAGTACTTC	CASSPIMRSSEQYF
TRBV7-3	13	NA	NA	TRBJ1-1	TGTGCCAGCAGCTTAGACGGGAAGGGTGAAGCTTTCTTT	CASSLDGKGEAFF
TRBV7-9	14	NA	NA	TRBJ2-5	TGTGCCAGCAGCACCCAAAGCTCTAAAGAGACCCAGTACTTC	CASSTQSSKETQYF
TRBV29-1	11	NA	TRBD1	TRBJ2-5	TGCAGCGTCCGGACAGGAGAGACCCAGTACTTC	CSVRTGETQYF
TRBV28	13	once	NA	TRBJ1-1	TGTGCCAGCAGCTTAGACAGCTACACTGAAGCTTTCTTT	CASSLDSYTEAFF
TRBV27	15	NA	TRBD1	TRBJ2-7	TGTGCCAGCAGCCTACAGGGGGTGCCTTTCTACGAGCAGTACTTC	CASSLQGVPFYEQYF
TRBV24-1	15	NA	NA	TRBJ2-2	TGTGCCACCAGTGATGAGGGGGTAGCAACCGGGGAGCTGTTTTTT	CATSDEGVATGELFF
TRBV7-9	15	NA	TRBD2	TRBJ2-2	TGTGCCAGCAGGAGCCTAGCGGGAGACACCGGGGAGCTGTTTTTT	CASRSLAGDTGELFF
TRBV11-2	18	NA	TRBD2	TRBJ2-5	TGTGCCAGCAGCCATGATGGACTAGCGGGGTTTAACCAAGAGACCCAGTACTTC	CASSHDGLAGFNQETQYF
TRBV14	14	NA	TRBD2	TRBJ2-3	TGTGCCAGCACCCTAGCGGGAGCTAAAGATACGCAGTATTTT	CASTLAGAKDTQYF
TRBV2	11	NA	NA	TRBJ2-7	TGTGCCAGCAGTTCAAAGCGCGAGCAGTACTTC	CASSSKREQYF
TRBV7-9	16	NA	TRBD1	TRBJ2-7	TGTGCCAGCAGAACCCACCGACAGGGGGGTTCCTACGAGCAGTACTTC	CASRTHRQGGSYEQYF
TRBV30	13	once	NA	TRBJ1-3	TGTGCCTGGGACAGGCAATCTGGAAACACCATATATTTT	CAWDRQSGNTIYF